Below, 20 T cell receptor beta chains from the same sample are listed, as sequenced in a study of blood T cell repertoires in COVID-19. The table came from immunoSEQ multiplex PCR; TCRdb's copy has only in-frame clones and leaves some out. This table holds 70,000 to 95,000 clones, just over 85% found once. The specimen sequenced was peripheral blood. These receptors were collected from a woman aged 70-85 years with acute or convalescent COVID-19.

The CDR3 region has the DNA TGTGCCAGCTCACCAAGCCTAGAAGAGACCCAGTACTTC. Translating gives CASSPSLEETQYF. The rearrangement joins TRBV18 to TRBJ2-5; D unclear. The germline V gene has CDR1 KGHSH and CDR2 LQKENI. The CDR3 runs to 13 residues. Trimming shortened V by 2 bases and J by 3 bases, and 7 bases separated the two germline ends.

The chain has TRBV5-1 and TRBJ2-1; possible D gene TRBD2, 5 bases. Trimming shortened V by 0 bases and J by 5 bases, and 12 bases separated the two germline ends. Germline CDR1 is SGHRS and CDR2 is YFSETQ. CDR3 length: 15 amino acids. Here the CDR3 reads CASSLVLAGHNEQFF. For the CDR3, the DNA is TGCGCCAGCAGCTTGGTCCTAGCAGGCCACAATGAGCAGTTCTTC. Full variable domain (remainder filled in from reference TRBV5-1 and TRBJ2-1): KAGVTQTPRYLIKTRGQQVTLSCSPISGHRSVSWYQQTPGQGLQFLFEYFSETQRNKGNFPGRFSGRQFSNSRSEMNVSTLELGDSALYLCASSLVLAGHNEQFFGPGTRLTVL.

The J gene is TRBJ1-1, the V gene TRBV3-1 (or the pseudogene TRBV3-2), with TRBD1 matching 8 bases. V gave up 2 bases and J gave up 11 bases; unmatched junction bases: 7. The germline V gene has CDR1 LGHDT and CDR2 YNNKEL (reference sequence). The CDR3 is 13 residues long. As DNA, the CDR3 is TGTGCCAGCAGCCAATCATCTACAGGGGGGGCTTTCTTT. Its protein product is CASSQSSTGGAFF.

This clone has only a few counts. This chain uses TRBV4-1 with TRBJ1-2; 10 bases line up with TRBD1. V shed 4 bases and J 7 bases; nucleotides not matched to a gene: 9. The CDR3 is made up of 15 amino acids. CDR1 MGHRA and CDR2 YSYEKL come from the germline V gene. CDR3 loop: CASSRTGTGVGGYTF. The CDR3 DNA sequence: TGCGCCAGCAGCCGAACCGGGACAGGGGTGGGTGGCTACACCTTC.

The chain links TRBV25-1 to TRBJ2-3, with TRBD2 matching over 8 bases. This CDR3 comprises 15 residues. In germline, CDR1 is MGHDK, CDR2 SYGVNS. V was pared by 2 bases and J by 2 bases, with 3 bases of the junction left unmatched. The CDR3 here is CASSEVAGFTDTQYF. DNA for the CDR3: TGTGCCAGCAGTGAAGTAGCGGGATTCACAGATACGCAGTATTTT.

Regarding this clone: At one end, the junction sequence differs from germline, possibly due to a read error. V gene TRBV7-7 combines with J gene TRBJ2-3, with D perhaps matching TRBD2 (5 bases). The germline gives CDR1 SSHAT, CDR2 FNYEAQ (reference sequence). The CDR3 is 15 amino acids. CDR3 nucleotides: TGTGCTAGCAGCTCCGGACTCGCCAGTGGGGATACGCAGTATTTT. This codes for CASSSGLASGDTQYF.

CDR3 sequence: CASSPGGDDYTEAFF. CDR3 DNA sequence: TGTGCCAGCAGCCCGGGGGGGGACGATTACACTGAAGCTTTCTTT. The chain has TRBV27 and TRBJ1-1, with a tentative D call TRBD1 (5 bases). Between the trimmed V and J ends, which lost 6 bases and 3 bases, there was a span of 17 bases. CDR1 and CDR2 (germline): MNHEY, SMNVEV (reference sequence). The CDR3 has 15 residues.

The chain couples TRBV5-4 to TRBJ2-3; maybe TRBD2 (5 bases). The CDR3 spans 16 residues. The germline V and J ends were trimmed by 3 bases and 0 bases, with 14 bases remaining between them. CDR1 and CDR2 (germline): SGHNT, YYREEE (reference sequence). The CDR3 DNA is TGTGCCAGCAGCTGGGAACCGGGAAAAAGCACAGATACGCAGTATTTT. This translates into CASSWEPGKSTDTQYF.

This sequence joins TRBV2 and TRBJ1-1; 7 bases align to TRBD1. J gave up 7 bases and V 6 bases, and 14 bases lay outside the gene matches. Germline CDR1 and CDR2: SNHLY and FYNNEI. The CDR3 extends over 15 amino acids. CDR3 amino acids: CASSKKNQGVVEAFF. CDR3 bases: TGTGCCAGCAGCAAAAAAAACCAGGGGGTAGTTGAAGCTTTCTTT.

The V and J genes are TRBV9 and TRBJ1-6; 7 positions match TRBD1. The germline CDR1 and CDR2 sequences are SGDLS and YYNGEE. Unmatched junction bases numbered 5, after V lost 3 bases and J lost 5 bases. This CDR3 contains 15 residues. The CDR3, as DNA: TGTGCCAGCAGCGCTTACAGGGGCGATAATTCACCCCTCCACTTT. This codes for CASSAYRGDNSPLHF.

The V and J genes are TRBV5-5 and TRBJ2-1, with a possible D match to TRBD1 (6 bases). V was trimmed by 0 bases and J by 7 bases, leaving 11 bases between them. Germline V CDR1 and CDR2: SGHKS, YYEKEE (reference sequence). The CDR3 totals 14 residues. The CDR3 nucleotides are TGTGCCAGCAGCTTGGTCGCAGGGGTTAATGAGCAGTTCTTC. It translates to CASSLVAGVNEQFF.

DNA for the CDR3: TGTGCCAGCAGCCAAGTCAGGGGAGTTGGCGAGCAGTACTTC. Amino acids: CASSQVRGVGEQYF. The chain couples TRBV14 to TRBJ2-7; D perhaps matches TRBD1 (6 bases). V lost 1 base, J lost 6 bases, and 13 bases lay in between. Germline CDR1 is SGHDN and CDR2 is FVKESK. The CDR3 spans 14 residues.

The genes are TRBV21-1 and TRBJ1-1; no check of the table's D call, TRBD1, against the DNA was made. TRBV21-1 is a listed pseudogene. This CDR3 is built from 14 residues. The DNA for the CDR3 is TGTGACATAAGGGCGGACAGGGCGAACACTGAAGCTTTCTTT. This encodes CDIRADRANTEAFF.

As for this clone: Germline is not matched at one junction end, which may reflect a read error. This chain connects TRBV6-5 to TRBJ2-6, with a possible D match to TRBD1 (5 bases). The CDR3 loop spans 13 amino acids. The germline V gene encodes CDR1 MNHEY and CDR2 SVGAGI. CDR3 protein: CAGRASGANVLTF. CDR3 nucleotide sequence: TGTGCCGGCAGGGCCTCTGGGGCCAACGTCCTGACTTTC.

The J gene is TRBJ2-7, the V gene TRBV10-1; no reliable D call. Germline V gene data show CDR1 as WNHNN and CDR2 as SYGVQD (reference sequence). The CDR3 runs to 14 residues. V was cut by 2 bases and J by 0 bases, with 8 bases left in between. The CDR3 loop reads CASSERRSSYEQYF. The DNA of the CDR3 is TGCGCCAGCAGTGAGCGCAGGTCCTCCTACGAGCAGTACTTC.

This rearrangement joins TRBV7-8 to TRBJ1-2; TRBD1 agrees at 7 bases. CDR1 SGHVS and CDR2 FQNEAQ come from the germline V gene. Trimming removed 1 base from V and 6 bases from J; junction bases left unmatched: 2. The CDR3 has 13 residues. CDR3 in DNA: TGTGCCAGCAGCTTAGGAGGGGGCAATGGCTACACCTTC. Its protein product is CASSLGGGNGYTF.

V and J are TRBV5-1 and TRBJ2-5; TRBD2 matches 11 bases. The CDR3 is 15 amino acids. V shed 7 bases and J 5 bases; nucleotides not matched to a gene: 10. Germline V gene sequence: CDR1 SGHRS, CDR2 YFSETQ. In DNA, the CDR3 is TGCGCCAGCGGACTTAGCGGGAGGGCCTTGGAGACCCAGTACTTC. Translated: CASGLSGRALETQYF.

The rearrangement links TRBV28 to TRBJ1-5; 8 nucleotides agree with TRBD1. Germline CDR1 MDHEN, CDR2 SYDVKM. This CDR3 has 17 residues. V lost 6 bases to trimming and J lost 2 bases; unmatched junction nucleotides: 12. The CDR3 region has the DNA TGTGCCAGCAGGTGGACAGGGCTCAACAAAGGCAATCAGCCCCAGCATTTT. Translating gives CASRWTGLNKGNQPQHF.

The V and J genes are TRBV19 and TRBJ2-3; TRBD2 matches at 11 bases. The CDR3 contains 18 residues. With V trimmed by 1 base and J by 4 bases, 10 bases remained unmatched. CDR1 LNHDA and CDR2 SQIVND come from the germline V gene (reference sequence). DNA of the CDR3: TGTGCCAGTAGTATAGTCCTAGCGGGGGGCTATCTTGCAGATACGCAGTATTTT. Its translation: CASSIVLAGGYLADTQYF.

V and J are TRBV7-8 and TRBJ1-2; D is undetermined. This CDR3 is built from 13 residues. V lost 2 bases to trimming and J lost 10 bases, with 14 bases between them. Germline V gene lookup returns CDR1 SGHVS and CDR2 FQNEAQ. CDR3 nucleotides: TGTGCCAGCAGCTTAAGAGGGTTCGCCAACTACACCTTC. This translates into CASSLRGFANYTF.